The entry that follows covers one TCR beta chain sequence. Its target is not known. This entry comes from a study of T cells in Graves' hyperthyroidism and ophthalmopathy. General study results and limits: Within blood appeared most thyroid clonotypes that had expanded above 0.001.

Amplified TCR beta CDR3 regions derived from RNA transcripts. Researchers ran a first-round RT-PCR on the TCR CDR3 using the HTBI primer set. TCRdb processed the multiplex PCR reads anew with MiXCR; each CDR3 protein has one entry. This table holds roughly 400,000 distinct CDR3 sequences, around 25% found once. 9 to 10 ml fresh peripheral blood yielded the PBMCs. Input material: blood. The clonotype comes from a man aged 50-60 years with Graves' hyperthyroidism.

The CDR3 protein is CASSEPELAGPSYEQYF. In DNA, the CDR3 is TGCGCCAGCAGTGAGCCGGAACTAGCGGGCCCCTCCTACGAGCAGTACTTC. The V gene is TRBV5-1, the J gene TRBJ2-7; 9 bases are a match to TRBD2. The CDR3 is made up of 17 amino acids. Germline lookup yields CDR1 SGHRS and CDR2 YFSETQ. Trimming removed 5 bases from V and 0 bases from J; junction bases left unmatched: 12.